This T cell receptor (beta chain) was sequenced during a study of shared clonotypes between healthy human individuals. Generated by immunoSEQ multiplex PCR, the TCRdb table keeps only in-frame clones and is missing some. The table records more than 2,000,000 clones, over 90% of them present only once. Trimming took 3 bases from V and 8 from J; bases not matched to a gene: 9. The CDR3 sequence is 14 residues long. Looked up from germline, CDR1 is LNHDA and CDR2 is SQIVND (reference sequence). This clonotype originated in a man younger than 35 in good health. Some clones in this sample may be carry-over from other donors' samples. Sequencing was done on a sample of naive CD4+ T cells from PBMCs. Subset in this sample: CD45RA+ positively selected. The gene calls are TRBV19 and TRBJ1-2, with 7 bases that match TRBD1. CDR3 loop: CASSMTTGVKGYTF. In nucleotides, the CDR3 is TGTGCCAGTAGTATGACAACAGGGGTAAAAGGCTACACCTTC.